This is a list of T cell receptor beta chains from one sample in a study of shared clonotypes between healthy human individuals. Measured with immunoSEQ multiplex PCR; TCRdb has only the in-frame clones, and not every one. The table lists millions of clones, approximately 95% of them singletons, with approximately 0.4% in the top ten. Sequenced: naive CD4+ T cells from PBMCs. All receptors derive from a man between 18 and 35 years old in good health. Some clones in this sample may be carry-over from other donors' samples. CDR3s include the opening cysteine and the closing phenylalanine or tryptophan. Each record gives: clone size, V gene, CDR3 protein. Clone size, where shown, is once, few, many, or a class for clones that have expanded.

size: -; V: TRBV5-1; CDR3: CASSLGPRGLRDTQYF
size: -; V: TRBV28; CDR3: CASSPQGYEQYF
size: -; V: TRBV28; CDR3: CASSFIKGQIYGYTF
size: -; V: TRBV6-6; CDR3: CASTPRTGNEKLFF
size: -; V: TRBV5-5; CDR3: CASSTQGTDGEKLFF
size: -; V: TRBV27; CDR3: CASSPPLGRRNTEAFF
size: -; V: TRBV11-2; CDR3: CASSLVRDAISPNTEAFF
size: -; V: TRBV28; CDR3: CASSEPNTGELFF
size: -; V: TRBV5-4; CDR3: CASSSGQGRETQYF
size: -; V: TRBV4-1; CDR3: CASRSTSGRAPYNEQFF
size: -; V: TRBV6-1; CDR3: CASSALPGGRSYNEQFF
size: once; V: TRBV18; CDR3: CASSKGGPKNIQYF
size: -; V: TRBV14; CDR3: CASSQDPRGEKLFF
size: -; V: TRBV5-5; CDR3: CASTGTGGTGELFF
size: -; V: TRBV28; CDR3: CASSLAGLTAKNIQYF
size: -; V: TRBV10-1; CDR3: CASSESILGGYEQYF
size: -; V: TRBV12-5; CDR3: CASGLERGYGYTF
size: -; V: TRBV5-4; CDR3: CASTPSGAFTDTQYF
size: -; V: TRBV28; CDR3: CASSDRVTDLHF
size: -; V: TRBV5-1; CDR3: CASQPGGNTEAFF
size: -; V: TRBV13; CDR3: CASSPRASGIGTYEQYF
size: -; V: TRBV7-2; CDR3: CASSLSGGDYGYTF
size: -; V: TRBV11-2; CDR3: CASSLNTVSLTVEQFF